The sequence of this T cell receptor beta chain was determined in a study of post-analysis software for immune sequencing data. This clonotype was seen only a few times. Its cognate antigen is unknown. Germline V gene sequence: CDR1 SQVTM, CDR2 ANQGSEA. The ends were cut back, 4 bases at V and 4 bases at J, with 13 bases in the middle. This CDR3 has 13 amino acids. Study-level findings and limits: Pronounced co-clustering by F measure was evident among identically batched samples. Five TRBV segments, including TRBV5-6, TRBV5-1 and TRBV20-1, were more frequent in patients than controls.

Sequencing libraries made from TCR beta cDNA carried unique molecular identifiers. Once about 0.95 to 10 million T cells were used, approximately 520,000 cDNA molecules resulted. TCRdb fed the PCR reads into MiXCR, producing one record per CDR3 protein. Among 750,000 to 950,000 distinct CDR3 sequences listed, 53% were seen once. This chain connects TRBV29-1 to TRBJ1-1, with D maybe TRBD1 (5 bases). This receptor was obtained from a girl between 10 and 17 years old with multiple sclerosis. Input material: blood. CDR3 DNA: TGCAGCGTTGTAACGCCCAGGGTCACTGAAGCTTTCTTT. Protein sequence: CSVVTPRVTEAFF.